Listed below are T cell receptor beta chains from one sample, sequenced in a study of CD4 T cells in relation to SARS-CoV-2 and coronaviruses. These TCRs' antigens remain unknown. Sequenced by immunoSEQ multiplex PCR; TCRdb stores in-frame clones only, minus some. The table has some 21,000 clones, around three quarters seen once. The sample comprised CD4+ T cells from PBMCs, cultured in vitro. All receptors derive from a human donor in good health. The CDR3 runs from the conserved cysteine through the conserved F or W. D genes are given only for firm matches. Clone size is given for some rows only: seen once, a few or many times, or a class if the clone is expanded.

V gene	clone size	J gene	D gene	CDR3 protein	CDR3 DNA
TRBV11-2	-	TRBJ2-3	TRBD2	CASSQRLAGEDTQYF	TGTGCCAGCAGCCAGCGACTAGCGGGAGAAGATACGCAGTATTTT
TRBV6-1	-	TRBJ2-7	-	CASSEGPGQSYEQYF	TGTGCCAGCAGTGAAGGTCCGGGACAATCCTACGAGCAGTACTTC
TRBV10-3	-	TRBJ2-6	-	CATARGSGANVLTF	TGTGCCACCGCTCGGGGGTCTGGGGCCAACGTCCTGACTTTC
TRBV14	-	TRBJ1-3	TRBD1	CASSPAGTAGNTIYF	TGTGCCAGCAGCCCCGCCGGGACAGCTGGAAACACCATATATTTT
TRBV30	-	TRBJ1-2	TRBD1	CAWSWTGGGYTF	TGTGCCTGGAGTTGGACAGGGGGCGGCTACACCTTC
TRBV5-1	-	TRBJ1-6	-	CASSCAYLTGINSPLHF	TGCGCCAGCAGCTGTGCATACTTGACAGGTATTAATTCACCCCTCCACTTT
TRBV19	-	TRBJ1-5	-	CASSIGTHNQPQHF	TGTGCCAGTAGTATCGGGACACACAATCAGCCCCAGCATTTT
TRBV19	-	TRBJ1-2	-	CASRRDGYTF	TGTGCCAGTAGGAGGGACGGCTACACCTTC
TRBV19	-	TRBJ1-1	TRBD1	CASSTPTGSEAFF	TGTGCCAGTAGTACGCCGACAGGGTCTGAAGCTTTCTTT
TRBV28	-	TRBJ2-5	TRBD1	CASNELSGGGETQYF	TGTGCCAGCAATGAGCTCTCAGGGGGCGGAGAGACCCAGTACTTC
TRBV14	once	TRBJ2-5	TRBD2	CASSQFWREGQETQYF	TGTGCCAGCAGCCAGTTTTGGCGGGAGGGCCAAGAGACCCAGTACTTC
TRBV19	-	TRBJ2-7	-	CASSLVLRDYEQYF	TGTGCCAGTAGTTTAGTGTTGAGAGATTACGAGCAGTACTTC
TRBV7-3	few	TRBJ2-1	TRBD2	CASSLSGGSGNEQFF	TGTGCCAGCAGCTTAAGTGGCGGGAGTGGCAATGAGCAGTTCTTC
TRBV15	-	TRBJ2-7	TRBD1	CATSRGQGAYEQYF	TGTGCCACCAGCAGAGGACAGGGAGCCTACGAGCAGTACTTC
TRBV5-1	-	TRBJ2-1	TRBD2	CASSLTGTSGYNEQFF	TGCGCCAGCAGCTTAACCGGGACTAGCGGCTACAATGAGCAGTTCTTC
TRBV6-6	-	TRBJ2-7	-	CASSYSRGSYEQYF	TGTGCCAGCAGTTACTCAAGGGGTTCCTACGAGCAGTACTTC
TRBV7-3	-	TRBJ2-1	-	CASSLHVSSYNEQFF	TGTGCCAGCAGCTTACATGTATCCTCCTACAATGAGCAGTTCTTC
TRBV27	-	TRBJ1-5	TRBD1	CASQPLGQGGQPQHF	TGTGCCAGCCAACCCCTCGGACAGGGGGGCCAGCCCCAGCATTTT
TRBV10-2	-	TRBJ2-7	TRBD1	CASSERQGSDEQYF	TGCGCCAGCAGTGAGAGACAGGGTTCCGACGAGCAGTACTTC
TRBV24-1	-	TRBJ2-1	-	CATSGQNEQFF	TGTGCCACTTCCGGTCAAAATGAGCAGTTCTTC
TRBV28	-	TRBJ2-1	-	CASSWDQRGMSEQFF	TGTGCCAGCAGTTGGGACCAAAGAGGTATGAGTGAGCAGTTCTTC
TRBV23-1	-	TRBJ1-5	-	CASSQTPKEGVLSNQPQHF	TGCGCCAGCAGTCAAACCCCCAAAGAGGGGGTGTTAAGCAATCAGCCCCAGCATTTT
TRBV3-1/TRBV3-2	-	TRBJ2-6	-	CASSSYRDGWNVLTF	TGTGCCAGCAGCTCGTACAGGGACGGGTGGAACGTCCTGACTTTC
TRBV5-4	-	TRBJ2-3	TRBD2	CASSLRLAGEIDTQYF	TGTGCCAGCAGCTTGCGACTAGCGGGAGAGATAGATACGCAGTATTTT
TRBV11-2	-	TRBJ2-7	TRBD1	CASSRQGLYEQYF	TGTGCCAGCAGTCGACAGGGCCTCTACGAGCAGTACTTC
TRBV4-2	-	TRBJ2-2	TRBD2	CASSQVPAGGHGELFF	TGTGCCAGCAGCCAAGTACCAGCGGGAGGACACGGGGAGCTGTTTTTT
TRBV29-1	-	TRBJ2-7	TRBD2	CSVDRGGSGEQYF	TGCAGCGTTGATCGGGGGGGGTCAGGGGAGCAGTACTTC
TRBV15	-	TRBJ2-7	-	CATSRDFGGYEQYF	TGTGCCACCAGCAGAGATTTCGGGGGATACGAGCAGTACTTC
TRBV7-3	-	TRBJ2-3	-	CASSPQHPDTQYF	TGTGCCAGCAGCCCCCAACACCCAGATACGCAGTATTTT
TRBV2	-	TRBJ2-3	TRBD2	CASSLTSLADRTDTQYF	TGTGCCAGCAGTTTAACCTCTCTAGCGGATAGAACAGATACGCAGTATTTT
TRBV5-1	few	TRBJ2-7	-	CASSLRDEAYEQYF	TGCGCCAGCAGCTTGCGTGACGAAGCCTACGAGCAGTACTTC
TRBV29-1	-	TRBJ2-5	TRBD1	CSVDTGTEGSQYF	TGCAGCGTTGACACCGGGACAGAAGGATCCCAGTACTTC
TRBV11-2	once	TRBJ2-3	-	CASSLGASTDTQYF	TGTGCCAGCAGCTTAGGGGCAAGCACAGATACGCAGTATTTT
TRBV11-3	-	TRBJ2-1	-	CASSLAPWSSYNEQFF	TGTGCCAGCAGCTTAGCCCCGTGGAGCTCCTACAATGAGCAGTTCTTC
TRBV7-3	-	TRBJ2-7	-	CASSLTGRGEQYF	TGTGCCAGCAGCTTAACGGGGCGGGGCGAGCAGTACTTC
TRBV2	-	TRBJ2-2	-	CAKTQSPGNTGELFF	TGTGCCAAAACCCAATCCCCAGGGAACACCGGGGAGCTGTTTTTT
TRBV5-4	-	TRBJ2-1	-	CASSLWSGLSYNEQFF	TGTGCCAGCAGCTTGTGGTCGGGACTCTCCTACAATGAGCAGTTCTTC
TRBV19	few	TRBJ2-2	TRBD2	CASSISQGYWGGSGELFF	TGTGCCAGTAGTATATCTCAAGGGTACTGGGGGGGATCCGGGGAGCTGTTTTTT
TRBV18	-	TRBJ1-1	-	CASSPIAVTGTEAFF	TGTGCCAGCTCACCTATTGCCGTAACAGGGACTGAAGCTTTCTTT
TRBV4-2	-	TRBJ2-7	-	CASSQGAIYEQYF	TGTGCCAGCAGCCAAGGGGCCATCTACGAGCAGTACTTC
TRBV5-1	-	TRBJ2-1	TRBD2	CASSLGVAGVSEQFF	TGCGCCAGCAGCTTGGGTGTAGCGGGAGTGAGTGAGCAGTTCTTC
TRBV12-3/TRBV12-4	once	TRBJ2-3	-	CASSPSNTQYF	TGTGCCAGCAGTCCCAGTAATACGCAGTATTTT
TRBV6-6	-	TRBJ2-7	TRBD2	CASATQTSANYEQYF	TGTGCCAGCGCTACCCAGACTAGCGCGAACTACGAGCAGTACTTC